This T cell receptor (beta chain) is drawn from a study of cytomegalovirus exposure and HLA in healthy donors. Study-wide findings and caveats: Most subjects had HLA-A and HLA-B alleles reportedly predicted accurately by TCR beta sequences.

This PCR relied on a set of 60 Vbeta primers and 13 Jbeta primers. Assay: immunoSEQ multiplex PCR; the TCRdb copy retains only in-frame clones and omits some. Here the sample table reports roughly 120,000 clones. Germline values: CDR1 SNHLY, CDR2 FYNNEI. V shed 4 bases, J shed 6 bases, and the junction held 5 bases outside the gene matches. The length of the CDR3 is 13 residues. As to this clone: What it binds is not known.

The chain is built from TRBV2 and TRBJ2-7; 8 bases line up with TRBD1. The receptor was isolated from a man aged 30 to 39 in good health and CMV-seronegative. Sequencing was performed on PBMCs. CDR3 coding DNA: TGTGCCAGCAGTGTGGACAGGGTGGGCGAGCAGTACTTC. It is translated as CASSVDRVGEQYF.